This T cell receptor (beta chain) was captured in a study of cytomegalovirus exposure and HLA in healthy donors. The CDR3 is made up of 14 amino acids. Germline CDR1 WSHSY, CDR2 SAAADI. Losses at the gene ends were 7 bases for V and 1 base for J; bases not matched to a gene: 4. Comments on this clone: What it binds is not known.

Study findings and constraints: Investigators reported approximately 170 TCR beta chains as tied to cytomegalovirus. CMV antigen specificity of a few CMV-associated chains was confirmed in vitro. Highly shared sequence variants in one cluster were likely a sequencing artifact.

All donors participated as healthy donors of bone marrow. The PCR used 60 Vbeta and 13 Jbeta primers. Only in-frame clones appear in the TCRdb table, and some are missing; sequencing was by immunoSEQ multiplex PCR. This table holds fewer than 200,000 clones, 60% to 80% found once. The chain has TRBV10-2 and TRBJ1-1; 9 bases fit TRBD1. The source material was PBMCs. The sequence came from a young man in good health and CMV-seropositive. CDR3: CASNDRGGNTEAFF. As DNA, the CDR3 is TGCGCCAGCAACGACAGGGGGGGGAACACTGAAGCTTTCTTT.